The source of this T cell receptor beta chain is a study of blood T cell repertoires in COVID-19. For the study at large: Samples taken during acute and convalescent COVID-19 were collected in the United States, Italy and Spain. PBMCs, B-cell-depleted T cells, or T cells provided the cDNA or gDNA that made up the material.

Original processing methods: Reference gene primer amplification gave estimated nucleated cell counts. The protocol was immunoSEQ multiplex PCR, while the TCRdb copy is restricted to in-frame clones and leaves out a portion. V and J calls and clone size are copied from that table; D and trimming were computed from the DNA. Of approximately 300,000 clones listed, more than 75% are singletons. This clone was seen once. The CDR3 length is 15 residues. The germline V gene has CDR1 MNHNY and CDR2 SVGAGI (reference sequence). V was shortened by 2 bases and J by 0 bases, with 5 bases between the two germline ends.

The sample comprised peripheral blood. The rearrangement joins TRBV6-6 to TRBJ1-6, with D unresolved. The source of this sequence is a woman aged 45-65 years with active or convalescent COVID-19. CDR3 coding DNA: TGTGCCAGCAGTTACACCAGCTCCTATAATTCACCCCTCCACTTT. As protein: CASSYTSSYNSPLHF.